The sequence of this T cell receptor beta chain was determined in a study of blood T cell repertoires in COVID-19. Study in general: Italy, Spain and the United States were the sources of the convalescent and acute COVID-19 samples. PBMCs, B-cell-depleted T cells, or T cells provided the cDNA or gDNA that made up the material.

Source study methods: By means of reference gene primer amplification, nucleated cell counts were estimated. Assay: immunoSEQ multiplex PCR; the TCRdb copy retains only in-frame clones and omits some. V and J calls and clone size come straight from that table; D and trimming were deduced from the DNA. This table has about 150,000 clones, around 81% appearing once. Deletions cut 5 bases from V and 1 base from J, with 11 bases between. This CDR3 is built from 14 residues. The germline V gene has CDR1 SNHLY and CDR2 FYNNEI. Sequenced material: peripheral blood. This clonotype was obtained from a man aged 70 or older who had recovered from COVID-19. This chain joins TRBV2 and TRBJ2-5; tentative D call: TRBD2 (6 bases). CDR3 region: CASSRESIQETQYF. The CDR3 nucleotides are TGTGCCAGCAGTCGGGAGTCTATCCAAGAGACCCAGTACTTC.